This T cell receptor beta chain was captured by sequencing in a study of response to subunit inactivated influenza vaccine (dated by TCRdb to the late 2010s). About the investigation overall: Deep quantitative profiling of the T cell receptor repertoire was used in the study to follow responses to a trivalent subunit inactivated influenza vaccine.

This clonotype was recorded at least ten times. Its antigen is currently not known. Base qualities were left out, and no much larger clone turns up one base away. Libraries came from RT-PCR. Sequencing relied on an Illumina HiSeq 2500. The public reads were reprocessed in TCRdb via fastp at Q25 and MiXCR, keeping in-frame beta chains. A single entry per CDR3 protein holds the most common genes and DNA from its merged rows. The sample table lists around 470,000 distinct CDR3 sequences, more than 7% of them with a count of one. The ten biggest clones cover around 13% of the sample. Broad study findings and their caveats: The authors suggested that each seasonal influenza vaccination may recruit only a limited number of new T cells.

The cysteine opens and the phenylalanine closes a CDR3 of 14 amino acids. The sequence is cut down to CDR3 DNA, 42 bases in frame from base 1. CDR1 and CDR2, per the germline V gene, are SQVTM and ANQGSEA. V ends up 4 bases short and J 3 bases short, with an unmatched junction base count of 6. The source is a man between 50 and 69 years old who received an inactivated influenza vaccine. Donor details come from another sample of the same person, matched by shared clones. Sample: PBMCs from blood, taken less than 30 months after vaccination. In this chain, TRBV29-1 is recombined with TRBJ1-1, with TRBD1 identical over 9 junction bases. CDR3 protein: CSVAQGAQDTEAFF. In nucleotides, the sequence is TGCAGCGTTGCACAGGGGGCGCAGGACACTGAAGCTTTCTTT.